This TCR beta chain was retrieved from a study of beta chain features in type 1 diabetes. Study findings and constraints: More deletions and fewer insertions at VDJ junctions were found in patients with type 1 diabetes.

Concerning this clone itself: Its antigen is not known.

CDR3 length equals 16 residues. Germline V lookup: CDR1 SGHAT, CDR2 FQDESV (reference sequence). Deletions cut 5 bases from V and 2 bases from J, with 19 bases between. Isolated RNA was reverse transcribed in full, so expressed TCRB transcripts were sequenced. Roughly 3.6 million reads on average were seen across naive, central memory and regulatory T cell samples. Data came from immunoSEQ multiplex PCR; TCRdb stores just in-frame clones and leaves some out. The sample has hundreds of thousands of clones, around 30% seen once; the top ten hold 0.05% to 0.065%. Material: naive CD4+ T cells from blood. The genes are TRBV11-1 and TRBJ2-7; TRBD2 is a possible D gene (5 bases). This clonotype originated in a man younger than 35 in good health. CDR3 sequence (DNA): TGTGCCAGCAGCGAACCCCTAGCCGGGCGGACCTACGAGCAGTACTTC. It specifies CASSEPLAGRTYEQYF.